These T cell receptor beta chains were read from a single sample in a study of patients and donors after allogeneic stem cell transplantation. TCRdb re-called the RT-PCR reads through MiXCR, storing one row per CDR3 protein. This sample has approximately 160,000 distinct CDR3 sequences; around 30% occur once, and the top ten carry around 3.3%. The specimen was blood, either unsorted or a sorted T cell fraction (not recorded which). The source of these receptors is a human donor who was either an allogeneic HSCT recipient or a stem cell or donor lymphocyte infusion donor (not recorded which). It is not recorded whose cells these are; they may come from a transplant donor. CDR3s include the opening cysteine and the closing phenylalanine or tryptophan. D genes are given only for firm matches. The size of a clone is reported for some rows only, either as once, few or many, or as a class for expanded clones.

j_call: TRBJ1-3
clone_size: -
v_call: TRBV4-3
d_call: TRBD1
cdr3_nt: TGCGCCAGCAGCCAAGGGACAGGGCCTGGAAACACCATATATTTT
cdr3_aa: CASSQGTGPGNTIYF

j_call: TRBJ2-5
clone_size: once
v_call: TRBV24-1
d_call: TRBD2
cdr3_nt: TGTGCCACCAGCACTAGCGTAGCGGAGACCCAGTACTTC
cdr3_aa: CATSTSVAETQYF

j_call: TRBJ2-3
clone_size: few
v_call: TRBV20-1
d_call: TRBD2
cdr3_nt: TGCAGTGCGCGACTAGCGGGAAACACAGATACGCAGTATTTT
cdr3_aa: CSARLAGNTDTQYF

j_call: TRBJ2-7
clone_size: few
v_call: TRBV20-1
d_call: TRBD2
cdr3_nt: TGCAGTGCTAAACCACTAGCGGGAGGGTACGAGCAGTACTTC
cdr3_aa: CSAKPLAGGYEQYF

j_call: TRBJ2-3
clone_size: -
v_call: TRBV20-1
d_call: TRBD1
cdr3_nt: TGCAGTGCTATTAGCTTAGACAGGGTACCAGATACGCAGTATTTT
cdr3_aa: CSAISLDRVPDTQYF

j_call: TRBJ1-6
clone_size: many
v_call: TRBV6-2/TRBV6-3
d_call: -
cdr3_nt: TGTGCCAGCAGACCGAGGACTCACGTCGCCGGAAGCTCCTATAATTCACCCCTCCACTTT
cdr3_aa: CASRPRTHVAGSSYNSPLHF

j_call: TRBJ1-2
clone_size: -
v_call: TRBV6-5
d_call: -
cdr3_nt: TGTGCCAGCAGTTCAACAGGGACCTATGGCTACACCTTC
cdr3_aa: CASSSTGTYGYTF

j_call: TRBJ2-1
clone_size: few
v_call: TRBV3-1
d_call: TRBD2
cdr3_nt: TGTGCCAGCAGCCCGCTGGGACTACTTGGTGAGCAGTTCTTC
cdr3_aa: CASSPLGLLGEQFF

j_call: TRBJ1-2
clone_size: -
v_call: TRBV25-1
d_call: -
cdr3_nt: TGTGCCAGCAGTGAATTGGGGATCCGTTCCAACTATGGCTACACCTTC
cdr3_aa: CASSELGIRSNYGYTF

j_call: TRBJ1-1
clone_size: few
v_call: TRBV9
d_call: TRBD1
cdr3_nt: TGTGCCAGCAGCGCCACTACAGGGGTTACTGAAGCTTTCTTT
cdr3_aa: CASSATTGVTEAFF

j_call: TRBJ2-5
clone_size: -
v_call: TRBV5-1
d_call: -
cdr3_nt: TGCGCCACCAAGGGGGAATCGGAGACCCAGTACTTC
cdr3_aa: CATKGESETQYF

j_call: TRBJ2-1
clone_size: few
v_call: TRBV5-6
d_call: -
cdr3_nt: TGTGCCAGCAGCTCCGGGGCCCCAAGATGGTTCTTC
cdr3_aa: CASSSGAPRWFF

j_call: TRBJ2-1
clone_size: -
v_call: TRBV5-5
d_call: TRBD2
cdr3_nt: TGTGCCAGCAGCTTGGACTTAGCGGGAGTCTTGTACAATGAGCAGTTCTTC
cdr3_aa: CASSLDLAGVLYNEQFF

j_call: TRBJ1-2
clone_size: -
v_call: TRBV24-1
d_call: -
cdr3_nt: TGTGCCACGCTACAGGGAGACTATGGCTACACCTTC
cdr3_aa: CATLQGDYGYTF

j_call: TRBJ1-1
clone_size: -
v_call: TRBV2
d_call: -
cdr3_nt: TGTGCCAGCATCCCCGGGACATGGGGCACTGAAGCTTTCTTT
cdr3_aa: CASIPGTWGTEAFF

j_call: TRBJ2-3
clone_size: -
v_call: TRBV20-1
d_call: -
cdr3_nt: TGCAGTGCTCTGGACAGCCCACACACAGATACGCAGTATTTT
cdr3_aa: CSALDSPHTDTQYF

j_call: TRBJ2-7
clone_size: few
v_call: TRBV29-1
d_call: -
cdr3_nt: TGCAGCGTTCTCTCCGACAGTACCTACGAGCAGTACTTC
cdr3_aa: CSVLSDSTYEQYF

j_call: TRBJ2-1
clone_size: few
v_call: TRBV9
d_call: -
cdr3_nt: TGTGCCAGCAGCGTACAGGCTAACCCTGGCAATGAGCAGTTCTTC
cdr3_aa: CASSVQANPGNEQFF

j_call: TRBJ1-2
clone_size: few
v_call: TRBV7-2
d_call: TRBD1
cdr3_nt: TGTGCCAGCAGCGAGTATATGGGACGGGGACAGGGGGCGCGTGGCTACACCTTC
cdr3_aa: CASSEYMGRGQGARGYTF

j_call: TRBJ2-7
clone_size: -
v_call: TRBV11-1
d_call: -
cdr3_nt: TGTGCCAGCAGCTCCCTTCAGAGGTTGGTGGAGCAGTACTTC
cdr3_aa: CASSSLQRLVEQYF

j_call: TRBJ2-1
clone_size: many
v_call: TRBV12-3/TRBV12-4
d_call: -
cdr3_nt: TGTGCCAGCAGTTTTGACTTCTACAATGAGCAGTTCTTC
cdr3_aa: CASSFDFYNEQFF

j_call: TRBJ2-3
clone_size: few
v_call: TRBV30
d_call: TRBD2
cdr3_nt: TGTGCCTGGAGTGTACCTAGCGGGGGCACAGATACGCAGTATTTT
cdr3_aa: CAWSVPSGGTDTQYF

j_call: TRBJ1-1
clone_size: -
v_call: TRBV7-9
d_call: -
cdr3_nt: TGTGCCAGCAGCTTAAAACACTCCATGAACACTGAAGCTTTCTTT
cdr3_aa: CASSLKHSMNTEAFF

j_call: TRBJ2-3
clone_size: few
v_call: TRBV4-1
d_call: -
cdr3_nt: TGCGCCAGCAGCCCCCGCGGGATGGGAAGCACAGATACGCAGTATTTT
cdr3_aa: CASSPRGMGSTDTQYF

j_call: TRBJ2-1
clone_size: once
v_call: TRBV29-1
d_call: -
cdr3_nt: TGCAGCGTTGACAGCGTTCTCTCCTACAATGAGCAGTTCTTC
cdr3_aa: CSVDSVLSYNEQFF

j_call: TRBJ2-1
clone_size: -
v_call: TRBV10-3
d_call: TRBD2
cdr3_nt: TGTGCCATCAGTGAGTCAGAAACTAGCGGTTCCTACAATGAGCAGTTCTTC
cdr3_aa: CAISESETSGSYNEQFF

j_call: TRBJ2-7
clone_size: -
v_call: TRBV5-4
d_call: -
cdr3_nt: TGTGCCAGCAGCGAGCCCGGGGTAGCCTACGAGCAGTACTTC
cdr3_aa: CASSEPGVAYEQYF

j_call: TRBJ1-5
clone_size: many
v_call: TRBV4-3
d_call: -
cdr3_nt: TGCGCCAGCAGCCCCGGTGTATCAGGTAGCAATCAGCCCCAGCATTTT
cdr3_aa: CASSPGVSGSNQPQHF

j_call: TRBJ2-7
clone_size: -
v_call: TRBV5-1
d_call: TRBD2
cdr3_nt: TGCGCCAGCAGCTTGGTTCCTAGCGGGAACTACGAGCAGTACTTC
cdr3_aa: CASSLVPSGNYEQYF

j_call: TRBJ2-7
clone_size: -
v_call: TRBV4-2
d_call: TRBD2
cdr3_nt: TGTGCCAGCAGCCAAAAGACTAGCGGGAGGGAGCAGTACTTC
cdr3_aa: CASSQKTSGREQYF

j_call: TRBJ1-4
clone_size: -
v_call: TRBV6-8
d_call: -
cdr3_nt: TGTGCCAGCAGAGGGGGGCGGCCTGAAAAACTGTTTTTT
cdr3_aa: CASRGGRPEKLFF

j_call: TRBJ2-1
clone_size: -
v_call: TRBV10-3
d_call: -
cdr3_nt: TGTGCCATCAGTGAGTGGCTAGCGGAGGGGGAAAGCTCCTACAATGAGCAGTTCTTC
cdr3_aa: CAISEWLAEGESSYNEQFF

j_call: TRBJ1-5
clone_size: -
v_call: TRBV25-1
d_call: TRBD1
cdr3_nt: TGTGCCAGCAGTCAGGGGGCGTATCAGCCCCAGCATTTT
cdr3_aa: CASSQGAYQPQHF

j_call: TRBJ1-2
clone_size: few
v_call: TRBV5-1
d_call: -
cdr3_nt: TGCGCCAGCAGCCTTGGTCCTCCAGGCGGTTTTAACTATGGCTACACCTTC
cdr3_aa: CASSLGPPGGFNYGYTF

j_call: TRBJ2-3
clone_size: -
v_call: TRBV5-6
d_call: -
cdr3_nt: TGTGCCAGCTGCCTCCTAAGCACAGATACGCAGTATTTT
cdr3_aa: CASCLLSTDTQYF

j_call: TRBJ1-2
clone_size: few
v_call: TRBV24-1
d_call: -
cdr3_nt: TGTGCCACCTCATCGGCAGGGGCTAACTATGGCTACACCTTC
cdr3_aa: CATSSAGANYGYTF

j_call: TRBJ2-7
clone_size: -
v_call: TRBV27
d_call: TRBD2
cdr3_nt: TGTGCCAGCAGAACGAGACTAGCGGAGGACTACGAGCAGTACTTC
cdr3_aa: CASRTRLAEDYEQYF

j_call: TRBJ2-1
clone_size: few
v_call: TRBV11-2
d_call: -
cdr3_nt: TGTGCCAGCAGCTTACTAGGGGGTTCCTACAATGAGCAGTTCTTC
cdr3_aa: CASSLLGGSYNEQFF

j_call: TRBJ1-2
clone_size: few
v_call: TRBV20-1
d_call: -
cdr3_nt: TGCAGTGCCATAAGGGGGACCAACTATGGCTACACCTTC
cdr3_aa: CSAIRGTNYGYTF

j_call: TRBJ1-5
clone_size: -
v_call: TRBV6-2/TRBV6-3
d_call: TRBD1
cdr3_nt: TGTGCCAGCAGTTTCGACAGGGTCAGGCAGCCCCAGCATTTT
cdr3_aa: CASSFDRVRQPQHF

j_call: TRBJ1-4
clone_size: -
v_call: TRBV7-9
d_call: -
cdr3_nt: TGTGCCAGCGGAGGGTCTAATGAAAAACTGTTTTTT
cdr3_aa: CASGGSNEKLFF

j_call: TRBJ1-6
clone_size: -
v_call: TRBV27
d_call: TRBD1
cdr3_nt: TGTGCCAGCAGTTTTGTGACAGGGAGTTCACCCCTCCACTTT
cdr3_aa: CASSFVTGSSPLHF

j_call: TRBJ2-6
clone_size: few
v_call: TRBV20-1
d_call: -
cdr3_nt: TGCAGTGTTTTGGATCCTGGGGCCAACGTCCTGACTTTC
cdr3_aa: CSVLDPGANVLTF

j_call: TRBJ1-6
clone_size: -
v_call: TRBV20-1
d_call: -
cdr3_nt: TGCAGTGCCCCACAGGGCGGTAATTCACCCCTCCACTTT
cdr3_aa: CSAPQGGNSPLHF

j_call: TRBJ1-5
clone_size: few
v_call: TRBV12-3/TRBV12-4
d_call: TRBD1
cdr3_nt: TGTGCCAGCAGTTTTGGGACAGGTCTCAATCAGCCCCAGCATTTT
cdr3_aa: CASSFGTGLNQPQHF

j_call: TRBJ1-4
clone_size: few
v_call: TRBV6-5
d_call: -
cdr3_nt: TGTGCCAGCAGTTACACAGGGAATGAAAAACTGTTTTTT
cdr3_aa: CASSYTGNEKLFF

j_call: TRBJ1-2
clone_size: -
v_call: TRBV9
d_call: TRBD1
cdr3_nt: TGTGCCAGCAGCTCAATCCCCCCACTCGGACAGGGCTTCTATGGCTACACCTTC
cdr3_aa: CASSSIPPLGQGFYGYTF

j_call: TRBJ2-3
clone_size: -
v_call: TRBV20-1
d_call: TRBD2
cdr3_nt: TGCAGTGCTAGTCCCTGGACATATTCCGGGACTAGCGGGGGCACAGATACGCAGTATTTT
cdr3_aa: CSASPWTYSGTSGGTDTQYF

j_call: TRBJ2-1
clone_size: -
v_call: TRBV7-9
d_call: -
cdr3_nt: TGTGCCAGCAGCTTAACCGGTTATAGCGTCTACAATGAGCAGTTCTTC
cdr3_aa: CASSLTGYSVYNEQFF

j_call: TRBJ2-3
clone_size: -
v_call: TRBV9
d_call: -
cdr3_nt: TGTGCCAGCAGCGTAAAAATAGCCGCAGATACGCAGTATTTT
cdr3_aa: CASSVKIAADTQYF

j_call: TRBJ2-2
clone_size: once
v_call: TRBV10-3
d_call: -
cdr3_nt: TGTGCCATTGCCGGGACGACTACCGGGGAGCTGTTTTTT
cdr3_aa: CAIAGTTTGELFF

j_call: TRBJ1-1
clone_size: few
v_call: TRBV18
d_call: -
cdr3_nt: TGTGCCAGCTCACCACTGGGGGCGAACACTGAAGCTTTCTTT
cdr3_aa: CASSPLGANTEAFF

j_call: TRBJ2-1
clone_size: -
v_call: TRBV20-1
d_call: TRBD2
cdr3_nt: TGCAGTGCCTGGGGACTAGCGAGTGAGCAGTTCTTC
cdr3_aa: CSAWGLASEQFF

j_call: TRBJ1-5
clone_size: -
v_call: TRBV12-3/TRBV12-4
d_call: TRBD1
cdr3_nt: TGTGCCAGCAGAGCCCCCGGGACAGGGGACAATCAGCCCCAGCATTTT
cdr3_aa: CASRAPGTGDNQPQHF

j_call: TRBJ2-1
clone_size: -
v_call: TRBV12-3/TRBV12-4
d_call: -
cdr3_nt: TGTGCCAGCAGTTTAAAGGGCATTGAGCAGTTCTTC
cdr3_aa: CASSLKGIEQFF

j_call: TRBJ2-7
clone_size: -
v_call: TRBV6-5
d_call: TRBD1
cdr3_nt: TGTGCCAGCAGTACGCAGGGGGCCGAGCAGTACTTC
cdr3_aa: CASSTQGAEQYF

j_call: TRBJ2-1
clone_size: few
v_call: TRBV29-1
d_call: -
cdr3_nt: TGCAGCGCCACGGGTGACAGAGACAATGAGCAGTTCTTC
cdr3_aa: CSATGDRDNEQFF

j_call: TRBJ2-7
clone_size: -
v_call: TRBV5-1
d_call: -
cdr3_nt: TGCGCCAGCAGCGGAATCTCCCACTACGAGCAGTACTTC
cdr3_aa: CASSGISHYEQYF

j_call: TRBJ2-7
clone_size: -
v_call: TRBV7-8
d_call: -
cdr3_nt: TGTGCCAGCAGCTTCGGCCTTCTAACCTACGAGCAGTACTTC
cdr3_aa: CASSFGLLTYEQYF

j_call: TRBJ1-2
clone_size: -
v_call: TRBV5-4
d_call: TRBD1
cdr3_nt: TGTGCCAGCACCTTAGATAGGGGGCGGAGGGGCTACACCTTC
cdr3_aa: CASTLDRGRRGYTF